This T cell receptor beta chain comes out of a study of blood T cell repertoires in COVID-19. About the research overall: Samples taken during acute and convalescent COVID-19 were collected in the United States, Italy and Spain.

The CDR3 is 10 residues long. In germline, CDR1 is MDHEN, CDR2 SYDVKM. Trimming left V 6 bases short and J 7 bases short, with 4 bases between. A word on this clone: The sample holds other DNA sequences that translate to the same CDR3.

In the original analysis: Amplification of reference gene primers was used by the study to estimate nucleated cell counts. Produced via immunoSEQ multiplex PCR; TCRdb's table is partial and in-frame only. That table supplies the V and J calls and clone size; D and trimming were determined from the DNA. The table has approximately 170,000 clones, around 82% seen once. This clonotype was sampled from an elderly woman with active or convalescent COVID-19. Sequencing was done on a sample of peripheral blood. The chain uses TRBV28 and TRBJ2-1, with unresolved D. This chain's CDR3 is CASSSNEQFF. In DNA, the CDR3 is TGTGCCAGCAGCAGTAATGAGCAGTTCTTC.